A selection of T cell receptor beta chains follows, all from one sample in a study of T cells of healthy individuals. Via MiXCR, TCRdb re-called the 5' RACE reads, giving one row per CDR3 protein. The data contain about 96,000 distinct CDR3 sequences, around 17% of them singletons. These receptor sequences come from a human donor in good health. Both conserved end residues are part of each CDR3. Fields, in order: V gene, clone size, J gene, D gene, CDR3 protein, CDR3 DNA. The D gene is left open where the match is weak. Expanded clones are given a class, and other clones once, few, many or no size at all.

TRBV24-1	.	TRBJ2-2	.	CATSDILPGELFF	TGTGCCACCAGTGATATCCTCCCCGGGGAGCTGTTTTTT
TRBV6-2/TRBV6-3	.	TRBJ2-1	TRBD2	CASSSQRGSSYNEQFF	TGTGCCAGCAGTTCACAGCGGGGAAGCTCCTACAATGAGCAGTTCTTC
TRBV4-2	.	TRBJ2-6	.	CASSQTTGISGANVLTF	TGTGCCAGCAGCCAGACGACAGGAATCTCTGGGGCCAACGTCCTGACTTTC
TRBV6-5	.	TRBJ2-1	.	CASRSDRYNEQFF	TGTGCCAGCAGGTCAGACAGGTACAATGAGCAGTTCTTC
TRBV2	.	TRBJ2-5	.	CAGPGGPETQYF	TGTGCCGGCCCGGGGGGCCCGGAGACCCAGTACTTC
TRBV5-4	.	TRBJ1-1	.	CASSGIGTEAFF	TGTGCCAGCAGCGGGATAGGGACTGAAGCTTTCTTT
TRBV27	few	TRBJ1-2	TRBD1	CASSLSAPPGTGGRYYGYTF	TGTGCCAGCAGTTTATCAGCCCCACCCGGGACAGGGGGCCGGTACTATGGCTACACCTTC
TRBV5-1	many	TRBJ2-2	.	CASSLGNTGELFF	TGCGCCAGCAGCTTGGGCAACACCGGGGAGCTGTTTTTT
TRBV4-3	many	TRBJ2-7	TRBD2	CASSPVAGVRSYEQYF	TGCGCCAGCAGCCCCGTAGCGGGAGTAAGGTCCTACGAGCAGTACTTC
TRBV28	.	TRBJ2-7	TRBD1	CASTLRSGTGFYEQYF	TGTGCCAGCACCCTCCGCTCCGGGACAGGGTTCTACGAGCAGTACTTC
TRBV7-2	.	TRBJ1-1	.	CASSPPTGEGQGAFF	TGTGCCAGCAGCCCGCCCACAGGCGAGGGCCAAGGGGCTTTCTTT
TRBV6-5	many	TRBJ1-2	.	CASSYRQGKSYTF	TGTGCCAGCAGTTACAGGCAGGGCAAGAGCTACACCTTC
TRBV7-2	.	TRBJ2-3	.	CASSLFGSTDTQYF	TGTGCCAGCAGCCTATTCGGGAGCACAGATACGCAGTATTTT
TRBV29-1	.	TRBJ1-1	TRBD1	CSGGQGSTEAFF	TGCAGCGGGGGACAGGGTTCTACTGAAGCTTTCTTT
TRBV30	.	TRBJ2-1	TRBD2	CAWIWGGEQFF	TGTGCCTGGATTTGGGGGGGGGAGCAGTTCTTC
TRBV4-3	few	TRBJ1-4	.	CASSQGSRGKLFF	TGCGCCAGCAGCCAAGGTTCCAGAGGAAAACTGTTTTTT
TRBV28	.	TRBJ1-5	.	CASSFGQDQPQHF	TGTGCCAGCAGTTTTGGTCAAGATCAGCCCCAGCATTTT
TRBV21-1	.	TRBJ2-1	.	CASSFPCPGQAPTRESYNEQFF	TGTGCCAGCAGCTTTCCTTGCCCGGGACAGGCACCTACTAGGGAGTCGTACAATGAGCAGTTCTTC
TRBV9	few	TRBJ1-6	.	CASSVWSSYNSPLHF	TGTGCCAGCAGCGTGTGGAGCTCCTATAATTCACCCCTCCACTTT
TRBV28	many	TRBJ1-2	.	CASEMGDRGYTF	TGTGCCAGCGAAATGGGGGATCGTGGCTACACCTTC
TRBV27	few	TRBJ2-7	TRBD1	CASRFPSTRDRGYEQYF	TGTGCCAGCCGATTCCCCTCCACTCGGGACAGGGGTTACGAGCAGTACTTC
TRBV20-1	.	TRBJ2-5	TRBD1	CSATGTGGETQYF	TGCAGTGCGACCGGGACAGGTGGAGAGACCCAGTACTTC
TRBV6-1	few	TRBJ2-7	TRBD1	CASSDRTGYEQYF	TGTGCCAGCAGTGACAGGACAGGGTACGAGCAGTACTTC
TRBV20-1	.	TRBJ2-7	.	CSARGDPAISYEQYF	TGCAGTGCTAGAGGGGATCCGGCCATCTCCTACGAGCAGTACTTC
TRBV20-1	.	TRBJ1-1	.	CSALQGTEAFF	TGCAGTGCTCTGCAGGGCACTGAAGCTTTCTTT
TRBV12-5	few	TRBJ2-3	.	CASGRHLADTQYF	TGTGCTAGTGGTCGACACCTGGCAGATACGCAGTATTTT
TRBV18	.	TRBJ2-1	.	CASSPDGISYNEQFF	TGTGCCAGCTCACCCGACGGGATCTCCTACAATGAGCAGTTCTTC
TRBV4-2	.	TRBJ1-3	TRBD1	CASSQEDRQSYTIYF	TGTGCCAGCAGCCAGGAGGACAGGCAATCCTACACCATATATTTT
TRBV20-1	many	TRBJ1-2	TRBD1	CSARMTGLEGYTF	TGCAGTGCTAGAATGACAGGGCTGGAGGGCTACACCTTC
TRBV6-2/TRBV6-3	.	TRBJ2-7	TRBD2	CAGRGSGSPYEQYF	TGTGCCGGGCGGGGTAGCGGGAGTCCCTACGAGCAGTACTTC
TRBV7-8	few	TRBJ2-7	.	CASSLKGQKQYF	TGTGCCAGCAGCTTGAAGGGTCAGAAGCAGTACTTC
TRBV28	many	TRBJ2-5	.	CASSLTLQETQYF	TGTGCCAGCAGTTTGACCCTTCAAGAGACCCAGTACTTC
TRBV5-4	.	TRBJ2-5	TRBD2	CASSSSGGETQYF	TGTGCCAGCTCAAGTAGCGGGGGAGAGACCCAGTACTTC
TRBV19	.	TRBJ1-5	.	CASSIEGEANGPPKHF	TGTGCCAGTAGTATAGAGGGAGAAGCGAATGGGCCCCCCAAGCATTTT
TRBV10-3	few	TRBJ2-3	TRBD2	CAISEALAVTDTQYF	TGTGCCATCAGTGAAGCACTAGCGGTCACAGATACGCAGTATTTT
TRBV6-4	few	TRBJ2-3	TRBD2	CASSDKSGSTDTQYF	TGTGCCAGCAGTGACAAAAGCGGGAGTACAGATACGCAGTATTTT
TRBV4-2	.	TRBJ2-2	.	CASSHIEGTGELFF	TGTGCCAGCAGCCATATTGAGGGGACCGGGGAGCTGTTTTTT
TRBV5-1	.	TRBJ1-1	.	CASSSEINTEAFF	TGCGCCAGCAGCTCCGAAATCAACACTGAAGCTTTCTTT
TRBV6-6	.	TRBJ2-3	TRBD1	CAIQKGAGDTQYF	TGTGCCATCCAGAAGGGGGCAGGAGATACGCAGTATTTT
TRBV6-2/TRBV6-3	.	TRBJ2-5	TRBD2	CASNPAGGETQYF	TGTGCCAGCAACCCAGCGGGAGGAGAGACCCAGTACTTC
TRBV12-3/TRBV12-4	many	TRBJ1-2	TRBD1	CASLGQDDNYGYTF	TGTGCCAGTCTGGGACAGGACGATAACTATGGCTACACCTTC
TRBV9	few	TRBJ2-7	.	CASSVDLGRRAYEQYF	TGTGCCAGCAGCGTAGATCTGGGGCGCAGGGCCTACGAGCAGTACTTC
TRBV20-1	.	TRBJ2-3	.	CSAPRERWGTDTQYF	TGCAGTGCCCCCAGAGAGCGGTGGGGCACAGATACGCAGTATTTT
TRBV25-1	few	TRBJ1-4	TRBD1	CASSVTGRDTNEKLFF	TGTGCCAGCAGTGTGACAGGGCGAGACACTAATGAAAAACTGTTTTTT
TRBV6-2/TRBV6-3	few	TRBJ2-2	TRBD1	CASSYGQGANTGELFF	TGTGCCAGCAGTTATGGACAGGGTGCGAACACCGGGGAGCTGTTTTTT
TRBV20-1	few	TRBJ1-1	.	CSARDTRDGRWGEAFF	TGCAGTGCTAGAGATACCCGCGACGGGAGGTGGGGTGAAGCTTTCTTT
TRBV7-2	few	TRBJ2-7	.	CASSFLNEQYF	TGTGCCAGCAGCTTCCTTAACGAGCAGTACTTC
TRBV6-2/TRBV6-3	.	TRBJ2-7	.	CASRWGPDLGEQYF	TGTGCCAGCAGATGGGGACCGGACCTGGGGGAGCAGTACTTC
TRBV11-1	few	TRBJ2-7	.	CASSGSVRSYEQYF	TGTGCCAGCAGCGGGAGTGTCAGATCCTACGAGCAGTACTTC